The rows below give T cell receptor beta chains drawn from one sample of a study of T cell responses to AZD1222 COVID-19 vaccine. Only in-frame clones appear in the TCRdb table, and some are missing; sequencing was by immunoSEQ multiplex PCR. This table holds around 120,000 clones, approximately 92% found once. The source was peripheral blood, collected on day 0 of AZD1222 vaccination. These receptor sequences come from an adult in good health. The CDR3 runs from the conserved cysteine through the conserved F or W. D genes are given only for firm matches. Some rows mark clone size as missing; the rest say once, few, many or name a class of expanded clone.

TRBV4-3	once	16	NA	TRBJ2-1	CASSQDTGGPYNEQFF	TGCGCCAGCAGCCAAGACACGGGGGGCCCCTACAATGAGCAGTTCTTC
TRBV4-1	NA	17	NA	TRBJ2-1	CASSQDTSGPSYNEQFF	TGCGCCAGCAGCCAAGATACATCGGGGCCTTCCTACAATGAGCAGTTCTTC
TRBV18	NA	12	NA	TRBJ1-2	CASSPGEYGYTF	TGTGCCAGCTCACCGGGGGAGTATGGCTACACCTTC
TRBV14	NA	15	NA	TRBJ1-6	CASSQGYRAISPLHF	TGTGCCAGCAGCCAAGGTTACAGAGCAATTTCACCCCTCCACTTT
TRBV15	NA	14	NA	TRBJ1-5	CATSRQGGNQPQHF	TGTGCCACCAGCAGACAGGGAGGGAATCAGCCCCAGCATTTT
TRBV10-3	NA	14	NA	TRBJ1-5	CAISEAGGNQPQHF	TGTGCCATCAGTGAAGCGGGGGGCAATCAGCCCCAGCATTTT
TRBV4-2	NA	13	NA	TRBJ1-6	CASSQTGRSPLHF	TGTGCCAGCAGCCAAACAGGGCGATCACCCCTCCACTTT
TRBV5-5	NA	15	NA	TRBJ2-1	CASSLSPSDYNEQFF	TGTGCCAGCAGTTTGTCGCCTAGCGATTACAATGAGCAGTTCTTC
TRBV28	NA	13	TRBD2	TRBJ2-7	CASSLAGFGEQYF	TGTGCCAGCAGTCTAGCGGGATTCGGCGAGCAGTACTTC
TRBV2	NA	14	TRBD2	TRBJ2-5	CASNVAGTVETQYF	TGTGCCAGCAACGTAGCGGGGACTGTGGAGACCCAGTACTTC
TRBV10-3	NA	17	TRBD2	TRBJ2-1	CAISAEPRTSGLNEQFF	TGTGCCATCAGCGCAGAACCCAGGACTAGCGGTCTCAATGAGCAGTTCTTC
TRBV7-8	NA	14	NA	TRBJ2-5	CASSRELARETQYF	TGTGCCAGCAGCCGAGAACTAGCCCGGGAGACCCAGTACTTC
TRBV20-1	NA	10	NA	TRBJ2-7	CSASDHEQYF	TGCAGTGCTAGTGACCACGAGCAGTACTTC
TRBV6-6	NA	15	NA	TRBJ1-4	CASSYVRGQREKLFF	TGTGCCAGCAGTTACGTACGAGGCCAACGTGAAAAACTGTTTTTT
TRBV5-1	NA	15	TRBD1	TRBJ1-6	CASSLTDRVNSPLHF	TGCGCCAGCAGCTTGACTGACAGGGTTAATTCACCCCTCCACTTT
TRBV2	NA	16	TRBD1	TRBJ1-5	CASSGVRQGKNQPQHF	TGTGCCAGTAGTGGGGTAAGACAGGGAAAGAATCAGCCCCAGCATTTT
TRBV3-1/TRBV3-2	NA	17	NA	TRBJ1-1	CASSQAAWGFWCTEAFF	TGTGCCAGCAGCCAAGCCGCCTGGGGCTTTTGGTGCACTGAAGCTTTCTTT
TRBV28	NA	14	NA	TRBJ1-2	CASSSQGRLYGYTF	TGTGCCAGCAGTTCACAGGGTCGCCTGTATGGCTACACCTTC
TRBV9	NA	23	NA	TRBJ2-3	CASSGPQGALTSDTAEVLDTQYF	TGTGCCAGCAGCGGGCCTCAGGGGGCGCTTACTAGCGACACCGCGGAGGTATTAGATACGCAGTATTTT
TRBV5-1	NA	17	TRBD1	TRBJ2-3	CASNFPRQGAPTDTQYF	TGCGCCAGCAACTTCCCGAGACAGGGAGCACCCACAGATACGCAGTATTTT
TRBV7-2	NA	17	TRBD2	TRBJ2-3	CASSFLAGGPWGDTQYF	TGTGCCAGCAGTTTTCTAGCGGGAGGGCCCTGGGGAGATACGCAGTATTTT
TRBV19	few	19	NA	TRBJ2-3	CASSIEGQGGAFRTDTQYF	TGTGCCAGTAGTATAGAAGGTCAGGGGGGCGCCTTCCGCACAGATACGCAGTATTTT
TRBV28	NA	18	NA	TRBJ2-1	CASSPAEVGDVTYNEQFF	TGTGCCAGCAGTCCCGCGGAAGTGGGAGACGTTACCTACAATGAGCAGTTCTTC
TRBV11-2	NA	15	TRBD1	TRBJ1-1	CASSRSGQGNTEAFF	TGTGCCAGCAGCCGTTCGGGACAGGGGAACACTGAAGCTTTCTTT
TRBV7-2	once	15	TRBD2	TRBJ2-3	CASRSSGGSTDTQYF	TGTGCCAGCAGATCTAGCGGGGGAAGCACAGATACGCAGTATTTT
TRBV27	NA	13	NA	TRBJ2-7	CASSLYTTREQYF	TGTGCCAGCAGTTTATACACCACACGGGAGCAGTACTTC
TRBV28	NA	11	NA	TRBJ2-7	CASSSGTVQYF	TGTGCCAGCAGTTCCGGGACTGTGCAGTACTTC
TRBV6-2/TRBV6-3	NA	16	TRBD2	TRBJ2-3	CASSFPTSGPTDTQYF	TGTGCCAGCAGTTTCCCCACTAGCGGCCCCACAGATACGCAGTATTTT
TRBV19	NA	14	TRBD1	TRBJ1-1	CASSIGQGAGGAFF	TGTGCCAGTAGTATCGGACAGGGGGCGGGTGGAGCTTTCTTT
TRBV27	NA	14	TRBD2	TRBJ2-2	CASRLARGAGELFF	TGTGCCAGCAGACTAGCGAGGGGCGCCGGGGAGCTGTTTTTT
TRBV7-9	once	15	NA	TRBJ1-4	CASSLSYGTNEKLFF	TGTGCCAGCAGCTTATCTTACGGGACTAATGAAAAACTGTTTTTT